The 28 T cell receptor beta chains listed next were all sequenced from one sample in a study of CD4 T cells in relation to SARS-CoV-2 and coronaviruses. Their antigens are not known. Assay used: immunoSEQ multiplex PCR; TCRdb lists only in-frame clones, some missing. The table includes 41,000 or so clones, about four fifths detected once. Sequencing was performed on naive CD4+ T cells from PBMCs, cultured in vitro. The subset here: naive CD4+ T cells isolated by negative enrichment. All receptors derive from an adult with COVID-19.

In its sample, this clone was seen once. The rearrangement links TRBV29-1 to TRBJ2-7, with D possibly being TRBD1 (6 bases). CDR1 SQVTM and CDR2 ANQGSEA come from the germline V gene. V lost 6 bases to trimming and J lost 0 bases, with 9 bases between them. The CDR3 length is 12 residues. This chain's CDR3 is CSVGTHSYEQYF. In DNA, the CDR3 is TGCAGCGTAGGGACACACTCCTACGAGCAGTACTTC.

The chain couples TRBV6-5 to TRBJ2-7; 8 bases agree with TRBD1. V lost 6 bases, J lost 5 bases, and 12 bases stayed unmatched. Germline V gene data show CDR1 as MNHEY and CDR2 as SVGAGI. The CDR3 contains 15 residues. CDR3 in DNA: TGTGCCAGCAGAAAAATCCGGGACAGGACCCACGAGCAGTACTTC. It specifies CASRKIRDRTHEQYF.

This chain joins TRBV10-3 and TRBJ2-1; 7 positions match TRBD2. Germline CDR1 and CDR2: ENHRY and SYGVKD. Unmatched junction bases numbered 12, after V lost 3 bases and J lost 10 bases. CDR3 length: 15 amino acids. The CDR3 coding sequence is TGTGCCATCAGTGAAGGCCCTGCGGGAGAACGGGAGCAGTTCTTC. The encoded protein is CAISEGPAGEREQFF.

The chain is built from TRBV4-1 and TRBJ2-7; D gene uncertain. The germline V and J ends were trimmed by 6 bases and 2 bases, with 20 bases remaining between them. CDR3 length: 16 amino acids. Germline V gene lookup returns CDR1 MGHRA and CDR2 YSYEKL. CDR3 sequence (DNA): TGCGCCAGCAGTCCTCACTTGGAACGCCTTGCCTACGAGCAGTACTTC. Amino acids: CASSPHLERLAYEQYF.

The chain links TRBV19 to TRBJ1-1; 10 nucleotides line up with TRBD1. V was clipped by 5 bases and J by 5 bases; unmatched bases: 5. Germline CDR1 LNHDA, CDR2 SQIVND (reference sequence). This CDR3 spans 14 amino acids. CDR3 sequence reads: CASSSGQGRTEAFF. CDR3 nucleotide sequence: TGTGCCAGTAGTTCGGGACAGGGGAGAACTGAAGCTTTCTTT.

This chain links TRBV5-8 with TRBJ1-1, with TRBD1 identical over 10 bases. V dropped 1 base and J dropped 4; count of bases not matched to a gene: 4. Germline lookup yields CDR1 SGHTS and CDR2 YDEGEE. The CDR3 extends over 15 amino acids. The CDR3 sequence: CASSLWTGGSTEAFF. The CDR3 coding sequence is TGTGCCAGCAGCTTGTGGACAGGGGGTAGCACTGAAGCTTTCTTT.

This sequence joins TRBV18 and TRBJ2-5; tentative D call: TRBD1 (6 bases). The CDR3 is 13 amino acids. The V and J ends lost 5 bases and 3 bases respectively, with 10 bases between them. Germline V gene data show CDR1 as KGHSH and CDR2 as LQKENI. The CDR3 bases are TGTGCCAGCTCAGGGGGCCCAAAAGAGACCCAGTACTTC. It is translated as CASSGGPKETQYF.

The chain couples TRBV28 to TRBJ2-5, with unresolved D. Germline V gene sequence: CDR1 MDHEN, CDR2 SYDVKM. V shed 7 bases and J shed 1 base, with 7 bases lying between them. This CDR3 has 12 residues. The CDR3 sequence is CASKTGQETQYF. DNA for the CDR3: TGTGCCAGCAAAACCGGCCAAGAGACCCAGTACTTC.

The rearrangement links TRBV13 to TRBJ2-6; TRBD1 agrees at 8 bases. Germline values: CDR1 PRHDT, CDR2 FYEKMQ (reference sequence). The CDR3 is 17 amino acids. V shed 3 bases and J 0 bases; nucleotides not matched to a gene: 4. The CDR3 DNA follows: TGTGCCAGCAGCTTCACAACAGGGGGCTCTGGGGCCAACGTCCTGACTTTC. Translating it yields CASSFTTGGSGANVLTF.

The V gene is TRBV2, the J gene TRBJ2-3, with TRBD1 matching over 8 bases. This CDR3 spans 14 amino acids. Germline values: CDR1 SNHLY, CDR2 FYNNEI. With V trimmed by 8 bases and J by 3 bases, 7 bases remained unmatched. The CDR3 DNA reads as TGTGCCAGCGGACAGGACAGGGCTACAGATACGCAGTATTTT. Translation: CASGQDRATDTQYF.

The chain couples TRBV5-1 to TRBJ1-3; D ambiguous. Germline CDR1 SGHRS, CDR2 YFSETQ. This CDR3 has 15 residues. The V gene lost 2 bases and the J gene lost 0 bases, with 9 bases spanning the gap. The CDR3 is CASSLSSSSGNTIYF. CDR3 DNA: TGCGCCAGCAGCTTATCTTCCTCCTCTGGAAACACCATATATTTT.

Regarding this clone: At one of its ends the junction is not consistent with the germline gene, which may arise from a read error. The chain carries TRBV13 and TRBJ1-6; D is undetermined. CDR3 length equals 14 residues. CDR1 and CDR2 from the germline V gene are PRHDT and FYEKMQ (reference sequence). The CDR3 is CASSVGRYNSPLHF. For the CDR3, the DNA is TGTGCCAGCAGCGTAGGACGGTATAATTCACCCCTCCACTTT.

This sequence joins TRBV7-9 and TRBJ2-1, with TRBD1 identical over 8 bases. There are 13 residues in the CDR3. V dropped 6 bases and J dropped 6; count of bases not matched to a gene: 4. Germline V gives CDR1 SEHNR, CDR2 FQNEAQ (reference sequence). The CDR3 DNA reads TGTGCCAGCAGTTCGGACAGGGCCAATGAGCAGTTCTTC. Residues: CASSSDRANEQFF.

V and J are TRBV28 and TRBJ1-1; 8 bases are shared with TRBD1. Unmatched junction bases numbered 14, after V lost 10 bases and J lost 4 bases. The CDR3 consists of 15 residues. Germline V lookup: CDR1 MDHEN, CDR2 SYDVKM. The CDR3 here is CAIRQGMGYGTEAFF. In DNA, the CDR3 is TGTGCCATTAGACAGGGGATGGGGTACGGCACTGAAGCTTTCTTT.

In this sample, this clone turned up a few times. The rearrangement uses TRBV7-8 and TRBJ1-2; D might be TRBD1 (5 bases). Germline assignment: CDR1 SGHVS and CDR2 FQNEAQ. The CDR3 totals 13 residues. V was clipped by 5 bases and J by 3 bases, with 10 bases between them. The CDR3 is CASSPQTDYGYTF. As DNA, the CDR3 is TGTGCCAGCAGCCCTCAGACAGACTATGGCTACACCTTC.

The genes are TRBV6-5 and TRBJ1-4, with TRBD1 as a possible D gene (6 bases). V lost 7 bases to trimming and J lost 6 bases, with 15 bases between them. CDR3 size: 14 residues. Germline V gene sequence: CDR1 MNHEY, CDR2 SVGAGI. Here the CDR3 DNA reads TGTGCCAGCACCCAGGGAGGGGGGGATGAAAAACTGTTTTTT. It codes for CASTQGGGDEKLFF.

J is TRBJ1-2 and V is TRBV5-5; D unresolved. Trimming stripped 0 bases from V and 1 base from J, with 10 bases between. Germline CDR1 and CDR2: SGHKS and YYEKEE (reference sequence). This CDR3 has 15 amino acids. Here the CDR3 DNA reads TGTGCCAGCAGCTTGGAAGCAGAATTTAACTATGGCTACACCTTC. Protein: CASSLEAEFNYGYTF.

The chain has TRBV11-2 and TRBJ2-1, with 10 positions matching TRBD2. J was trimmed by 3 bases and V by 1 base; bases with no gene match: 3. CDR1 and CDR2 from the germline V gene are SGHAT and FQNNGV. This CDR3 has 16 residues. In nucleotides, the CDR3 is TGTGCCAGCAGCTTAGTAGGGACTAGCGACTACAATGAGCAGTTCTTC. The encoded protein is CASSLVGTSDYNEQFF.

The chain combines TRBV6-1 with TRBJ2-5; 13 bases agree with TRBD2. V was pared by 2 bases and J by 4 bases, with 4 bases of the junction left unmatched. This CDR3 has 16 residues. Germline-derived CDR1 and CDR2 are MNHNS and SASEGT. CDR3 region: CASSEIRTSGRETQYF. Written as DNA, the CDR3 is TGTGCCAGCAGTGAAATCAGGACTAGCGGGAGAGAGACCCAGTACTTC.

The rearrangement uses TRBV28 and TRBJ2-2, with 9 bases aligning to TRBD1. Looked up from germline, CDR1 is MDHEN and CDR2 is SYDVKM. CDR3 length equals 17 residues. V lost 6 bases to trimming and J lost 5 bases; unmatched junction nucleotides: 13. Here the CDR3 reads CASSPLKQGARTGELFF. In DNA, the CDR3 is TGTGCCAGCAGCCCTCTTAAACAGGGGGCCCGGACCGGGGAGCTGTTTTTT.

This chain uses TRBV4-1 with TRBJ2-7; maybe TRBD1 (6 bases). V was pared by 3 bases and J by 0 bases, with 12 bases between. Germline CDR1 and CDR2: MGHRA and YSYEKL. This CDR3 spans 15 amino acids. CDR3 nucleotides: TGCGCCAGCAGCCAGGTAACAGGGAGCTCCTACGAGCAGTACTTC. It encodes CASSQVTGSSYEQYF.

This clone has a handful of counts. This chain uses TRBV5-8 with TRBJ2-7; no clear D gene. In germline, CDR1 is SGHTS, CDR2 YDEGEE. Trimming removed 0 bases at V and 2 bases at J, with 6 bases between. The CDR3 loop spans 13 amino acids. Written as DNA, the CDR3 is TGTGCCAGCAGCTTGGATCAGACCTACGAGCAGTACTTC. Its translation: CASSLDQTYEQYF.

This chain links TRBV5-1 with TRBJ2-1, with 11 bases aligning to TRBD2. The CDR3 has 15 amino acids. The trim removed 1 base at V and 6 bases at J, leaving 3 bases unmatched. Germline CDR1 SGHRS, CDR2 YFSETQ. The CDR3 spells CASSLLAGGPNEQFF. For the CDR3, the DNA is TGCGCCAGCAGCTTGCTAGCGGGAGGTCCCAATGAGCAGTTCTTC.

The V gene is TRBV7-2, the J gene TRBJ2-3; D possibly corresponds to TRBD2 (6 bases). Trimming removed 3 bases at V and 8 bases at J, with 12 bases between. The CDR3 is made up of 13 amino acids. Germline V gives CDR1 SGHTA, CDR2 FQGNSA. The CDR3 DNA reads TGTGCCAGCAGCTTCGAGGACTATGGTACGCAGTATTTT. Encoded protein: CASSFEDYGTQYF.

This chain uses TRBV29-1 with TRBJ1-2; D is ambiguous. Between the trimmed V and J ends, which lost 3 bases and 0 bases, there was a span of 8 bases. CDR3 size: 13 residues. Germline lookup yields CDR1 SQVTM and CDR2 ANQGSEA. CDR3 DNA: TGCAGCGTTGAGGGCAACTCTAACTATGGCTACACCTTC. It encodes CSVEGNSNYGYTF.

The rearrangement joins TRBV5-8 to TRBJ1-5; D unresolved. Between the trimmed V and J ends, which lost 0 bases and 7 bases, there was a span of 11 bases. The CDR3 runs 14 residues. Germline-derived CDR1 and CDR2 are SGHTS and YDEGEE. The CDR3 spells CASSLDTLGQPQHF. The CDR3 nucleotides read TGTGCCAGCAGCTTGGACACTTTGGGGCAGCCCCAGCATTTT.

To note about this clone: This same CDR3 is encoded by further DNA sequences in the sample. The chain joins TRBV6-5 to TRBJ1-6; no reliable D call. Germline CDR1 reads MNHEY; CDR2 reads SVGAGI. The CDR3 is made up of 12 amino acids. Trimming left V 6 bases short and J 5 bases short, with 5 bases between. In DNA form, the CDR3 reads TGTGCCAGCAGCTCTGATAATTCACCCCTCCACTTT. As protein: CASSSDNSPLHF.

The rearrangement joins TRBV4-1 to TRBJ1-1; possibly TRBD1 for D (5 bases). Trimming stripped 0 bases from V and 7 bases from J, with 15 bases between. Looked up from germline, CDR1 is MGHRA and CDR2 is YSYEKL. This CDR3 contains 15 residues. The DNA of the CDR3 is TGCGCCAGCAGCCAAGAAGTGCAGGGAGATGTTGAAGCTTTCTTT. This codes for CASSQEVQGDVEAFF.